One sample yielded the 11 T cell receptor beta chains listed below, sequenced in a study of blood T cell repertoires in COVID-19 (dated by TCRdb to 2020 to 2021). Library construction relied on the immunoSEQ multiplex PCR assay. TCRdb re-hosts the immuneACCESS table, in-frame sequences only. Its copies lack some clones; in the studies checked, an unresolved V gene accounts for under half of them, and the cause for the rest is not known. The sample table shows about 240,000 clones, and over 90% are seen once. The ten biggest clones cover 0.8% to 0.95% of the sample. The sequenced material came from peripheral blood. The receptor source for this set is a man in his thirties or forties with COVID-19, enrolled during active disease.

The V and J genes are TRBV5-6 and TRBJ2-5, with 8 bases identical to TRBD1. J was trimmed by 5 bases and V by 4 bases; bases with no gene match: 10. CDR3 length: 15 residues. The germline gives CDR1 SGHDT, CDR2 YYEEEE. CDR3 region: CASSAGTGWGETQYF. CDR3 DNA: TGTGCCAGCAGCGCCGGGACAGGATGGGGGGAGACCCAGTACTTC.

The rearrangement links TRBV12-3 or TRBV12-4 to TRBJ2-1, with 7 bases that match TRBD2. J was trimmed by 10 bases and V by 5 bases; bases with no gene match: 5. This CDR3 is built from 12 residues. The CDR3, as DNA: TGTGCCAGCAGTAATCGCGGGGGAGAGCAGTTCTTC. Protein: CASSNRGGEQFF.

This clone has just one count. The rearrangement links TRBV19 to TRBJ2-7; 8 bases match TRBD1. There are 15 residues in the CDR3. CDR1 is LNHDA, CDR2 SQIVND, per germline (reference sequence). With 5 bases clipped from V and 2 bases from J, the junction kept 8 bases outside the gene matches. The CDR3 nucleotides are TGTGCCAGTAGTCAACCGGACAGGGTCCCCTACGAGCAGTACTTC. This codes for CASSQPDRVPYEQYF. The full variable domain, completed using reference TRBV19 and TRBJ2-7, is DGGITQSPKYLFRKEGQNVTLSCEQNLNHDAMYWYRQDPGQGLRLIYYSQIVNDFQKGDIAEGYSVSREKKESFPLTVTSAQKNPTAFYLCASSQPDRVPYEQYFGPGTRLTVT.

The CDR3 DNA follows: TGTGCCAGCAGCCCAGACAGGGGAGGAGGAAACACCATATATTTT. It yields the protein CASSPDRGGGNTIYF. The chain joins TRBV7-2 to TRBJ1-3, with 8 bases fitting TRBD1. Per germline, CDR1 SGHTA and CDR2 FQGNSA. The ends lost 5 bases at V and 4 bases at J; junction bases unmatched: 7. This CDR3 is 15 amino acids long.

The gene calls are TRBV6-5 and TRBJ1-1; 10 positions agree with TRBD1. The CDR3 consists of 14 residues. The V gene's germline CDR1 is MNHEY and CDR2 SVGAGI. Trimming took 2 bases from V and 3 from J; bases not matched to a gene: 0. CDR3 DNA: TGTGCCAGCAGTTACGGGACAGGGGACACTGAAGCTTTCTTT. Translating gives CASSYGTGDTEAFF.

The genes are TRBV10-1 and TRBJ1-2, with D possibly TRBD1 on 6 matching bases. CDR3 length: 15 amino acids. Germline-derived CDR1 and CDR2 are WNHNN and SYGVQD (reference sequence). Trimming stripped 5 bases from V and 6 bases from J, with 19 bases between. The CDR3 is CASSPGTTGEDGYTF. Written as DNA, the CDR3 is TGCGCCAGCAGTCCCGGGACAACAGGAGAGGATGGCTACACCTTC.

This clone was seen only once. The V call is TRBV10-2, the J call TRBJ1-1; D is uncertain. The CDR3 consists of 12 residues. The V end lost 5 bases, the J end lost 1 base, and 5 bases lay between the germline ends. The germline V gene encodes CDR1 WSHSY and CDR2 SAAADI. CDR3 DNA: TGCGCCAGCAGTTTAAAGAACACTGAAGCTTTCTTT. Amino acid sequence: CASSLKNTEAFF.

V gene TRBV9 combines with J gene TRBJ2-7; 8 bases match TRBD2. Germline-derived CDR1 and CDR2 are SGDLS and YYNGEE. The length of the CDR3 is 16 residues. J was trimmed by 1 base and V by 4 bases; bases with no gene match: 10. The CDR3 coding sequence is TGTGCCAGCAGCAGCGATATCGGGGGGGTATCCTACGAGCAGTACTTC. This codes for CASSSDIGGVSYEQYF.

The chain couples TRBV19 to TRBJ2-1, with 13 bases lining up with TRBD2. The J segment lost 9 bases and the V segment lost 3 bases, leaving 2 bases of the junction unmatched. The germline V gene has CDR1 LNHDA and CDR2 SQIVND (reference sequence). This CDR3 has 14 residues. CDR3 sequence: CASSITSGGGEQFF. The CDR3 nucleotides read TGTGCCAGTAGTATTACTAGCGGGGGGGGTGAGCAGTTCTTC.

V gene TRBV30 combines with J gene TRBJ1-2; the D gene is possibly TRBD1 (5 bases). V lost 6 bases to trimming and J lost 3 bases, with 20 bases between them. The germline V gene encodes CDR1 GTSNPN and CDR2 SVGIG (reference sequence). This CDR3 has 15 residues. CDR3: CACHPGHQTYYGYTF. DNA of the CDR3: TGTGCCTGCCACCCAGGACACCAAACTTACTATGGCTACACCTTC.

The chain combines TRBV18 with TRBJ2-1; weak D call: TRBD2 (5 bases). This CDR3 comprises 14 residues. Germline V gene data show CDR1 as KGHSH and CDR2 as LQKENI. Trimming took 3 bases from V and 2 from J, leaving 8 bases between them. This CDR3 reads CASSPSGTYNEQFF. The CDR3 region has the DNA TGTGCCAGCTCACCCTCCGGGACCTACAATGAGCAGTTCTTC.